This is a list of T cell receptor beta chains from one sample in a study of blood T cell repertoires in COVID-19. Assay used: immunoSEQ multiplex PCR; TCRdb lists only in-frame clones, some missing. The sample holds approximately 270,000 clones, about 89% seen once. The sequenced sample consisted of peripheral blood. Source of these receptors: a man aged 40-55 years with active or convalescent COVID-19. Each CDR3 is given with its conserved first and last residue.

TRBV4-1,TRBJ1-1,CASSYSTGIETEAFF
TRBV30,TRBJ1-3,CAWKGVGNTIYF
TRBV27,TRBJ2-3,CASKRRSTDTQYF
TRBV24-1,TRBJ2-2,CATAGQANTGELFF
TRBV6-2/TRBV6-3,TRBJ2-3,CASSYRSGRAKVRTDTQYF
TRBV5-6,TRBJ1-5,CASSFGSQPQHF
TRBV6-5,TRBJ1-1,CASSYYPGEGAAFF
TRBV6-1,TRBJ2-7,CASSEVVGGQGYEQYF
TRBV28,TRBJ2-6,CASRRPTASVANVLTF
TRBV11-3,TRBJ1-2,CASSPGQGGFYGYTF
TRBV6-6,TRBJ1-5,CASSYSGGINQPQHF
TRBV5-4,TRBJ2-7,CASSLAGTSGGAYEQYF
TRBV11-2,TRBJ2-7,CASSWGTGGFYEQYF
TRBV27,TRBJ1-1,CASTGWAGVGVAEAFF
TRBV19,TRBJ2-5,CASSFAGAQYF
TRBV5-1,TRBJ2-3,CASSLRGSGRADTQYF
TRBV14,TRBJ1-1,CASSQGQGRMNTEAFF
TRBV27,TRBJ1-2,CASSQGSISYGYTF
TRBV18,TRBJ1-2,CASSLPGGTNYGYTF
TRBV6-1,TRBJ1-5,CASSGGTGPRKNQPQHF
TRBV11-1,TRBJ1-4,CASSQRWERKLFF
TRBV27,TRBJ2-3,CASSSPRASGGSTDTQYF
TRBV30,TRBJ1-1,CAWSARPAQTEAFF
TRBV5-1,TRBJ1-3,CASSLRGQPLGNTIYF